These 19 T cell receptor beta chains came from one sample sequenced in a study of blood T cell repertoires in COVID-19. Assay used: immunoSEQ multiplex PCR; TCRdb lists only in-frame clones, some missing. Counted here are roughly 160,000 clones, approximately 79% occurring once; the ten biggest clones make up under 20%. Sequenced material: PBMCs or T cells enriched from blood (not recorded which). Receptors originate from a woman in her 70s in a cohort exposed to, infected with or recovered from COVID-19 (not recorded which).

The chain carries TRBV29-1 and TRBJ1-2; TRBD1 agrees at 7 bases. The ends lost 6 bases at V and 2 bases at J; junction bases unmatched: 3. The germline V gene has CDR1 SQVTM and CDR2 ANQGSEA. CDR3 length: 12 residues. The CDR3 sequence: CSVEQGNYGYTF. DNA of the CDR3: TGCAGCGTGGAACAGGGGAACTATGGCTACACCTTC.

In this sample, this clone turned up once. The V call is TRBV28, the J call TRBJ1-2, with a tentative D call TRBD1 (5 bases). The CDR3 extends over 15 amino acids. The germline V gene has CDR1 MDHEN and CDR2 SYDVKM. The V gene lost 4 bases and the J gene lost 0 bases, with 12 bases spanning the gap. The CDR3 protein is CASSSRGDANYGYTF. The CDR3 DNA sequence: TGTGCCAGCAGTTCTCGGGGGGACGCTAACTATGGCTACACCTTC.

CDR3 amino acids: CASSILGTSGSYEQYF. The CDR3 DNA reads as TGTGCCAGCAGCATACTAGGGACTAGCGGGAGCTACGAGCAGTACTTC. The genes are TRBV7-8 and TRBJ2-7; 14 bases align to TRBD2. From germline, CDR1 is SGHVS and CDR2 FQNEAQ. J was trimmed by 3 bases and V by 5 bases; bases with no gene match: 6. The CDR3 spans 16 residues. Variable domain in full (rest from reference TRBV7-8 and TRBJ2-7): GAGVSQSPRYKVAKRGQDVALRCDPISGHVSLFWYQQALGQGPEFLTYFQNEAQLDKSGLPSDRFFAERPEGSVSTLKIQRTQQEDSAVYLCASSILGTSGSYEQYFGPGTRLTVT.

The CDR3 protein is CASSSTTWTGLNTGELFF. The CDR3 DNA follows: TGTGCCAGCAGTTCTACTACCTGGACAGGGTTGAACACCGGGGAGCTGTTTTTT. The chain carries TRBV27 and TRBJ2-2, with 8 positions matching TRBD1. Unmatched junction bases numbered 11, after V lost 4 bases and J lost 1 base. The CDR3 runs 18 residues. In germline, CDR1 is MNHEY, CDR2 SMNVEV (reference sequence).

The rearrangement joins TRBV19 to TRBJ1-3; 11 bases are a match to TRBD1. The CDR3 runs 17 residues. Germline assignment: CDR1 LNHDA and CDR2 SQIVND (reference sequence). The V and J ends lost 4 bases and 0 bases, in that order; junction bases with no gene match: 5. The CDR3 spells CASSKTGTGGSGNTIYF. Here the CDR3 DNA reads TGTGCCAGTAGTAAGACCGGGACAGGGGGCTCTGGAAACACCATATATTTT.

This clone has just a few counts. V gene TRBV11-3 combines with J gene TRBJ2-1, with D maybe TRBD1 (6 bases). Germline CDR1 is SGHNT and CDR2 is YENEEA. This CDR3 is built from 15 residues. V was cut by 5 bases and J by 8 bases, with 19 bases left in between. The CDR3 DNA reads TGTGCCAGCAGCCGCCTCACAGGGAAGCCGTATGAGCAGTTCTTC. Translation: CASSRLTGKPYEQFF.

CDR3: CASSRDRDSNQPQHF. CDR3 bases: TGTGCCAGCAGCCGGGACAGGGATAGCAATCAGCCCCAGCATTTT. This sequence joins TRBV4-2 and TRBJ1-5; 9 nucleotides agree with TRBD1. Trimming took 4 bases from V and 0 from J; bases not matched to a gene: 1. CDR1 is LGHNA, CDR2 YNFKEQ, per germline. The CDR3 covers 15 residues.

This clone appeared a single time. This chain uses TRBV25-1 with TRBJ2-2, with TRBD2 as a possible D gene (6 bases). The CDR3 consists of 16 residues. V lost 6 bases to trimming and J lost 4 bases, with 18 bases between them. CDR1 is MGHDK and CDR2 is SYGVNS in the germline V gene. DNA of the CDR3: TGTGCCAGCAGAAGTGCCGGGAGCGGAATCACCGGGGAGCTGTTTTTT. It yields the protein CASRSAGSGITGELFF.

The CDR3 region has the DNA TGTGCCACCAGTGGGCCAGGGGTATCCTACGAGCAGTACTTC. It translates to CATSGPGVSYEQYF. The chain uses TRBV24-1 and TRBJ2-7; possibly TRBD1 for D (6 bases). The V gene lost 5 bases and the J gene lost 1 base, with 11 bases spanning the gap. The CDR3 consists of 14 residues. From germline, CDR1 is KGHDR and CDR2 SFDVKD.

The chain is built from TRBV27 and TRBJ2-6; the match to TRBD1 covers 9 bases. V was pared by 5 bases and J by 1 base, with 21 bases of the junction left unmatched. The CDR3 extends over 22 amino acids. CDR1 and CDR2 (germline): MNHEY, SMNVEV (reference sequence). The DNA of the CDR3 is TGTGCCAGCAGTCGCCGATTTCCCCGCGGGACAGGGAGTGGGTCTGGGGCCAACGTCCTGACTTTC. Its translation is CASSRRFPRGTGSGSGANVLTF.

The count of this clone is one. The rearrangement uses TRBV28 and TRBJ1-5, with 7 bases lining up with TRBD1. CDR3 length: 16 amino acids. J lost 3 bases, V lost 3 bases, and 8 bases had no gene match. CDR1 and CDR2 (germline): MDHEN, SYDVKM. The CDR3 here is CASSLGGTAYNQPQHF. CDR3 coding DNA: TGTGCCAGCAGTTTGGGCGGGACAGCGTACAATCAGCCCCAGCATTTT.

V usage is TRBV7-9 and J usage is TRBJ2-5; D not certain. The CDR3 length is 13 residues. V was shortened by 5 bases and J by 3 bases, with 10 bases between the two germline ends. CDR1 SEHNR and CDR2 FQNEAQ come from the germline V gene (reference sequence). CDR3 DNA sequence: TGTGCCAGCAGCGGGCAGAACGAAGAGACCCAGTACTTC. This encodes CASSGQNEETQYF. The variable domain in full, with the rest retrieved from reference TRBV7-9 and TRBJ2-5, is DTGVSQNPRHKITKRGQNVTFRCDPISEHNRLYWYRQTLGQGPEFLTYFQNEAQLEKSRLLSDRFSAERPKGSFSTLEIQRTEQGDSAMYLCASSGQNEETQYFGPGTRLLVL.

Only one count was recorded for this clone. This chain connects TRBV7-2 to TRBJ2-2, with D unclear. The germline V gene encodes CDR1 SGHTA and CDR2 FQGNSA. The CDR3 loop spans 16 amino acids. With 4 bases removed from V and 0 bases from J, the gap between germline ends came to 12 bases. CDR3 in DNA: TGTGCCAGCAGCTCTCAGGTGGGCTCGAACACCGGGGAGCTGTTTTTT. This translates into CASSSQVGSNTGELFF.

The chain joins TRBV10-3 to TRBJ1-1; 8 bases align to TRBD1. J gave up 0 bases and V 4 bases, and 7 bases lay outside the gene matches. The CDR3 runs to 16 residues. The germline V gene has CDR1 ENHRY and CDR2 SYGVKD. The chain's CDR3 is CAISAGGGGMNTEAFF. CDR3 sequence (DNA): TGTGCCATCAGTGCAGGGGGCGGGGGCATGAACACTGAAGCTTTCTTT.

The chain links TRBV7-2 to TRBJ1-1, with a weak D call TRBD1 (5 bases). With 4 bases removed from V and 1 base from J, the gap between germline ends came to 10 bases. Germline V lookup: CDR1 SGHTA, CDR2 FQGNSA. The CDR3 has 14 amino acids. CDR3 residues: CASSSQGSNTEAFF. CDR3 bases: TGTGCCAGCAGCTCTCAGGGCTCGAACACTGAAGCTTTCTTT.

The J gene is TRBJ1-4, the V gene TRBV7-2; 7 bases fit TRBD1. The CDR3 runs to 14 residues. Per germline, CDR1 SGHTA and CDR2 FQGNSA. V trimming: 8 bases; J trimming: 8 bases; junction bases outside the gene matches: 11. This CDR3 is CASRRTGGYEKLFF. The CDR3 DNA reads as TGTGCCAGCCGACGGACAGGCGGGTACGAAAAACTGTTTTTT. Together with reference TRBV7-2 and TRBJ1-4, the CDR3 gives the full variable domain: GAGVSQSPSNKVTEKGKDVELRCDPISGHTALYWYRQSLGQGLEFLIYFQGNSAPDKSGLPSDRFSAERTGGSVSTLTIQRTQQEDSAVYLCASRRTGGYEKLFFGSGTQLSVL.

This chain links TRBV4-1 with TRBJ2-4, with a possible D match to TRBD1 (6 bases). Trimming shortened V by 4 bases and J by 9 bases, and 28 bases separated the two germline ends. Germline V gives CDR1 MGHRA, CDR2 YSYEKL. CDR3 length: 18 residues. DNA of the CDR3: TGCGCCAGCAGCCTCGCGGACAGTCGTACTAATTACGTCACCATTCAGTACTTC. It translates to CASSLADSRTNYVTIQYF.

The rearrangement uses TRBV7-9 and TRBJ2-5; TRBD2 agrees at 15 bases. Germline assignment: CDR1 SEHNR and CDR2 FQNEAQ (reference sequence). V gave up 4 bases and J gave up 2 bases; unmatched junction bases: 2. This CDR3 has 16 residues. The CDR3 DNA reads TGTGCCAGCAGCTGGGGACTAGCGGGGGGTCAAGAGACCCAGTACTTC. It codes for CASSWGLAGGQETQYF.

The J gene is TRBJ2-7, the V gene TRBV27; 12 nucleotides agree with TRBD2. Trimming took 7 bases from V and 7 from J; bases not matched to a gene: 11. Germline V lookup: CDR1 MNHEY, CDR2 SMNVEV (reference sequence). This CDR3 has 15 amino acids. The CDR3 coding sequence is TGTGCCAGCACCCCCCTAGCGGGAGGGCTGGAAGAGCAGTACTTC. Its translation: CASTPLAGGLEEQYF.